A single sample gave rise to the 23 T cell receptor beta chains below, sequenced in a study of T-cell memory formation after mild COVID-19. MiXCR, run by TCRdb on the 5' RACE reads, gives a single entry per CDR3 protein. The data hold 220,000 or so distinct CDR3 sequences, with 7.5% to 10% observed a single time. The sample taken for sequencing was PBMCs or a T cell subset sorted from them (not recorded which). The source is a young man who had mild COVID-19 (a few samples of this study predate the infection). Cell type and time point are not known.

This clonotype was seen only a few times. The rearrangement uses TRBV7-2 and TRBJ2-3, with 12 bases fitting TRBD2. Germline loops: CDR1 SGHTA, CDR2 FQGNSA. Trimming removed 4 bases from V and 2 bases from J; junction bases left unmatched: 4. This CDR3 has 16 amino acids. CDR3 sequence: CASSSTSGGYTDTQYF. The CDR3 bases are TGTGCCAGCAGCTCCACTAGCGGGGGGTACACAGATACGCAGTATTTT.

This clonotype appeared many times. J is TRBJ2-7 and V is TRBV18; TRBD2 is a possible D gene (6 bases). Germline CDR1 is KGHSH and CDR2 is LQKENI. V was trimmed by 8 bases and J by 4 bases, leaving 15 bases between them. The CDR3 is 13 residues long. The DNA for the CDR3 is TGTGCCAGCGCCCGGGAGTTGAATTACGAGCAGTACGTC. This codes for CASARELNYEQYV.

The chain combines TRBV20-1 with TRBJ2-7; D might be TRBD1 or TRBD2, each matching 5 bases. CDR1 is DFQATT and CDR2 is SNEGSKA in the germline V gene (reference sequence). V lost 3 bases and J lost 3, with 15 bases in between. The CDR3 extends over 14 amino acids. As DNA, the CDR3 is TGCAGTGCTAGGGACCGGGACCGGCACTACGAGCAGTACTTC. Protein: CSARDRDRHYEQYF.

The J gene is TRBJ2-7, the V gene TRBV9; maybe TRBD2 (5 bases). Germline V gives CDR1 SGDLS, CDR2 YYNGEE. V shed 4 bases and J shed 0 bases, with 17 bases lying between them. The CDR3 loop spans 16 amino acids. CDR3 nucleotide sequence: TGTGCCAGCAGCCCACAACTAGAGCCAAGCTCCTACGAGCAGTACTTC. It is translated as CASSPQLEPSSYEQYF.

This clonotype was recorded many times. The genes are TRBV18 and TRBJ2-1, with 15 positions matching TRBD2. The germline V gene encodes CDR1 KGHSH and CDR2 LQKENI. V shed 3 bases, J shed 10 bases, and the junction held 4 bases outside the gene matches. This CDR3 is built from 15 residues. The CDR3 here is CASSPAGTSGGEQFF. The CDR3 region has the DNA TGTGCCAGCTCACCCGCCGGGACTAGCGGGGGGGAGCAGTTCTTC.

This clonotype was seen more than once but under ten times. The chain couples TRBV24-1 to TRBJ2-3; D perhaps matches TRBD2 (6 bases). The V end was cut by 4 bases, the J end by 3 bases, with 19 bases between. CDR3 length: 17 amino acids. Germline-derived CDR1 and CDR2 are KGHDR and SFDVKD. The chain's CDR3 is CATSESYGGVETDTQYF. The DNA of the CDR3 is TGTGCCACCAGTGAATCGTATGGAGGGGTTGAAACAGATACGCAGTATTTT.

The chain joins TRBV2 to TRBJ2-3; unclear D gene. CDR1 is SNHLY and CDR2 is FYNNEI in the germline V gene. The CDR3 is made up of 14 amino acids. The ends were cut back, 7 bases at V and 0 bases at J, with 11 bases in the middle. Written as DNA, the CDR3 is TGTGCCAGCACCGTTGGTGTCAGCACAGATACGCAGTATTTT. Translation: CASTVGVSTDTQYF.

This chain uses TRBV2 with TRBJ2-1, with D perhaps TRBD1 (6 bases). Trimming took off 5 bases at V and 13 bases at J, with 18 bases between the two ends. The CDR3 runs to 13 residues. Germline V lookup: CDR1 SNHLY, CDR2 FYNNEI. The CDR3 DNA reads as TGTGCCAGCAGTCCCTCAAGACAGGCCCCCCAGTTCTTC. This encodes CASSPSRQAPQFF. Supplemented by reference TRBV2 and TRBJ2-1, the full variable domain reads EPEVTQTPSHQVTQMGQEVILRCVPISNHLYFYWYRQILGQKVEFLVSFYNNEISEKSEIFDDQFSVERPDGSNFTLKIRSTKLEDSAMYFCASSPSRQAPQFFGPGTRLTVL.

In this sample, this clonotype turned up once. The gene calls are TRBV19 and TRBJ2-7; D is ambiguous. The V gene lost 5 bases and the J gene lost 3 bases, with 11 bases spanning the gap. Germline V gene lookup returns CDR1 LNHDA and CDR2 SQIVND (reference sequence). CDR3 length: 13 residues. The CDR3 region is CASSLSVRYEQYF. CDR3 DNA: TGTGCCAGTAGTCTTTCCGTCCGCTACGAGCAGTACTTC.

This clonotype was counted only a few times. This sequence joins TRBV4-3 and TRBJ1-3; no firm D call. This CDR3 region has 15 residues. CDR1 LGHNA and CDR2 YSLEER come from the germline V gene. V dropped 0 bases and J dropped 0 bases, with 6 bases sitting between them. As DNA, the CDR3 is TGCGCCAGCAGCCAAGAGCCCTTCTCTGGAAACACCATATATTTT. Its protein product is CASSQEPFSGNTIYF.

This clonotype was found many times. The rearrangement uses TRBV7-2 and TRBJ2-3; 13 nucleotides agree with TRBD2. This CDR3 spans 15 amino acids. Germline lookup yields CDR1 SGHTA and CDR2 FQGNSA. Trimming at V came to 5 bases and at J to 4 bases, leaving 3 bases not matched to a gene. CDR3 protein: CASSRTSGGADTQYF. The CDR3 bases are TGTGCCAGCAGCCGCACTAGCGGGGGGGCAGATACGCAGTATTTT.

This clonotype appeared many times. J is TRBJ2-7 and V is TRBV12-3 or TRBV12-4, with TRBD2 matching over 8 bases. Trimming removed 6 bases from V and 1 base from J; junction bases left unmatched: 5. The CDR3 contains 14 residues. CDR3 sequence: CASSLGGGSYEQYF. CDR3 coding DNA: TGTGCCAGCAGCTTGGGCGGGGGGTCCTACGAGCAGTACTTC.

The genes are TRBV7-2 and TRBJ1-2; D call uncertain. The V and J ends lost 1 base and 7 bases respectively, with 16 bases between them. CDR3 size: 15 residues. Germline V gives CDR1 SGHTA, CDR2 FQGNSA. The CDR3 nucleotides read TGTGCCAGCAGCTTAGACTCCGGAGGGTCGAGTGGCTACACCTTC. Its protein is CASSLDSGGSSGYTF.

This clonotype turned up a few times. This chain connects TRBV5-1 to TRBJ2-3, with TRBD2 matching over 12 bases. The CDR3 runs 16 residues. Germline lookup yields CDR1 SGHRS and CDR2 YFSETQ. V was clipped by 4 bases and J by 5 bases; unmatched bases: 8. The CDR3 here is CASSALAGGNQDTQYF. CDR3 in DNA: TGCGCCAGCAGCGCGCTAGCGGGGGGGAATCAAGATACGCAGTATTTT.

This clonotype came up many times. The chain links TRBV20-1 to TRBJ1-4; no reliable D call. CDR1 and CDR2 from the germline V gene are DFQATT and SNEGSKA (reference sequence). The germline V and J ends were trimmed by 6 bases and 4 bases, with 9 bases remaining between them. The CDR3 covers 12 residues. This CDR3 reads CSAGALNEKLFF. CDR3 sequence (DNA): TGCAGTGCGGGAGCCCTTAATGAAAAACTGTTTTTT.

This clonotype was counted between two and nine times. The CDR3 nucleotides read TGTGCCAGCAGTCTCCGGGAAGCCAATTCACCCCTCCACTTT. Translated, it gives CASSLREANSPLHF. The chain recombines TRBV12-3 or TRBV12-4 with TRBJ1-6; D remains ambiguous. The CDR3 runs 14 residues. The V end lost 5 bases, the J end lost 7 bases, and 12 bases lay between the germline ends.

The CDR3 bases are TGTGCCAGTAGGCGACTAGCGGGGGGCCAAGATACGCAGTATTTT. Translated, it gives CASRRLAGGQDTQYF. The chain recombines TRBV19 with TRBJ2-3; 13 nucleotides agree with TRBD2. The CDR3 is 15 residues long. Germline loops: CDR1 LNHDA, CDR2 SQIVND (reference sequence). V shed 6 bases and J 5 bases; nucleotides not matched to a gene: 5.

This clonotype was picked up many times. The gene calls are TRBV4-1 and TRBJ1-4, with TRBD1 matching over 7 bases. With 0 bases clipped from V and 8 bases from J, the junction kept 9 bases outside the gene matches. This CDR3 comprises 16 residues. The germline gives CDR1 MGHRA, CDR2 YSYEKL. CDR3 loop: CASSQDSRGRGEKLFF. DNA of the CDR3: TGCGCCAGCAGCCAAGATAGTAGGGGGCGAGGGGAAAAACTGTTTTTT.

This clonotype has at least ten counts. The CDR3 spells CASSLDNQPQHF. The CDR3 DNA reads TGTGCCAGCAGTCTCGACAATCAGCCCCAGCATTTT. The genes are TRBV12-3 or TRBV12-4 and TRBJ1-5; D not resolved. The germline V and J ends were trimmed by 5 bases and 3 bases, with 5 bases remaining between them. This CDR3 is built from 12 residues.

The CDR3 spells CASVQGANYGYTF. The CDR3, as DNA: TGTGCCAGCGTACAGGGAGCTAACTATGGCTACACCTTC. The chain couples TRBV6-6 to TRBJ1-2; weak D call: TRBD1 (6 bases). V lost 8 bases to trimming and J lost 0 bases, with 10 bases between them. The CDR3 runs to 13 residues. Germline lookup yields CDR1 MNHNY and CDR2 SVGAGI (reference sequence).

The V gene is TRBV20-1, the J gene TRBJ2-7; TRBD2 matches at 7 bases. This CDR3 has 13 residues. The V and J ends lost 5 bases and 2 bases, in that order; junction bases with no gene match: 6. The germline gives CDR1 DFQATT, CDR2 SNEGSKA (reference sequence). The CDR3 bases are TGCAGTGCTGGGGGACTATCCGCCTACGAGCAGTACGTC. This sequence encodes CSAGGLSAYEQYV.

This chain joins TRBV20-1 and TRBJ2-3; D remains unclear. From germline, CDR1 is DFQATT and CDR2 SNEGSKA (reference sequence). There are 14 residues in the CDR3. Trimming removed 0 bases from V and 5 bases from J, with 12 bases in between. The CDR3 nucleotides are TGCAGTGCTAGAGATGGGCTAGTTGGAGATACGCAGTATTTT. Translating gives CSARDGLVGDTQYF.

This clonotype was observed a handful of times. V gene TRBV7-3 combines with J gene TRBJ2-1; 14 nucleotides align to TRBD2. V gave up 1 base and J gave up 5 bases; unmatched junction bases: 4. Germline lookup yields CDR1 SGHTA and CDR2 FQGTGA. The CDR3 runs to 17 residues. DNA for the CDR3: TGTGCCAGCAGCTTAAGGACTAGCGGGGGGCAGGACAATGAGCAGTTCTTC. It yields the protein CASSLRTSGGQDNEQFF.